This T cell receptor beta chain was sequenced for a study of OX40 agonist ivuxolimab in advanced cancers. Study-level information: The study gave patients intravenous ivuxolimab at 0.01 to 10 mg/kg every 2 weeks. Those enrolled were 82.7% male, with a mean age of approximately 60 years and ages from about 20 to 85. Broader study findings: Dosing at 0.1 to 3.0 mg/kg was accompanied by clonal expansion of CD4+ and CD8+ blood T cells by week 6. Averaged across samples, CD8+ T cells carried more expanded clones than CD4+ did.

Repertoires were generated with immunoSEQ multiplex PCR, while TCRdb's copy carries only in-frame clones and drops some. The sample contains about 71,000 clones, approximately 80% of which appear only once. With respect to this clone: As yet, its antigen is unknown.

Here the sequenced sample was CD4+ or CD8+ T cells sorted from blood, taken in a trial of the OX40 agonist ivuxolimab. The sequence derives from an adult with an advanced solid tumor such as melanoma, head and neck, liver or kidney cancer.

The CDR3 nucleotides read TGTGCCAGCAGCGTCTCTAGCGGAGGCTCCTACAATGAGCAGTTCTTC. Amino acid sequence: CASSVSSGGSYNEQFF. The rearrangement uses TRBV5-4 and TRBJ2-1; 7 bases match TRBD2. The germline V gene has CDR1 SGHNT and CDR2 YYREEE (reference sequence). The junction had 7 bases not matched to a gene; V was cut back by 4 bases and J by 0 bases. The CDR3 sequence is 16 residues long.